This TCR beta chain emerged from a study of identical twins. TCRdb analysed the 5' RACE reads with MiXCR anew, one entry per CDR3 protein. The sample records under 900,000 distinct CDR3 sequences, about 12% being singletons. General observations from the study: Models, which agreed with sharing between unrelated individuals, nonetheless underestimated the out-of-frame TCR alpha sharing seen in monozygotic twins.

This clonotype was observed a handful of times. Its cognate antigen is unknown. Trimming pared 4 bases from V and 8 bases from J, leaving 15 bases between. This CDR3 is built from 15 residues. Germline assignment: CDR1 SGHAT and CDR2 FQDESV (reference sequence). This sample also belongs to another study, concerning yellow fever vaccine responses in identical twins.

This clonotype was obtained from a woman under 30 in good health. The rearrangement links TRBV11-1 to TRBJ1-6; D gene uncertain. Sequencing was done on a sample of PBMCs. Written as DNA, the CDR3 is TGTGCCAGCAGCTCCACGTGGTCCCAAGATTCACCCCTCCACTTT. It translates to CASSSTWSQDSPLHF.